This T cell receptor beta chain was identified during a study of blood T cell repertoires in COVID-19. Study as a whole: Donors in the United States, Italy and Spain gave samples during acute or convalescent COVID-19. PBMCs, B-cell-depleted T cells, or T cells were the source of the cDNA or gDNA that made up the material.

Authors' processing steps: Reference gene primer amplification gave estimated nucleated cell counts. The method was immunoSEQ multiplex PCR; TCRdb's version includes in-frame clones alone and lacks a portion of them. The V and J calls and clone size come from that table; D and trimming were worked out from the DNA. The table records roughly 120,000 clones, nearly 90% of them present only once. The germline V gene encodes CDR1 SGHNT and CDR2 YENEEA. V dropped 3 bases and J dropped 1 base, with 9 bases sitting between them. This CDR3 region has 15 residues. The TCR was taken from a human donor in a cohort sampled during active COVID-19. This rearrangement joins TRBV11-3 to TRBJ2-2; tentative D call: TRBD2 (6 bases). Sequenced input: peripheral blood. CDR3 loop: CASSFGGVNTGELFF. For the CDR3, the DNA is TGTGCCAGCAGCTTCGGCGGGGTGAACACCGGGGAGCTGTTTTTT.